A single sample gave rise to the 21 T cell receptor beta chains below, sequenced in a study of cytomegalovirus exposure and HLA in healthy donors. It was with 60 Vbeta and 13 Jbeta primers that the PCR ran. TCRdb's table, derived via immunoSEQ multiplex PCR, lists solely in-frame clones and lacks some. The profile covers 75,000 to 100,000 clones, with about 83% appearing a single time and over 15% taken by the ten largest. Source material: PBMCs. These TCRs come from a man between 60 and 75 years old in good health and CMV-seropositive.

V and J are TRBV6-1 and TRBJ2-5; D is perhaps TRBD2 (5 bases). V lost 6 bases, J lost 5 bases, and 10 bases lay in between. Germline V lookup: CDR1 MNHNS, CDR2 SASEGT. The CDR3 runs to 12 residues. CDR3 in amino acids: CASSPGVETQYF. Written as DNA, the CDR3 is TGTGCCAGCAGCCCCGGGGTCGAGACCCAGTACTTC.

The genes are TRBV27 and TRBJ2-7, with 11 bases aligning to TRBD1. The CDR3 has 15 residues. Unmatched junction bases numbered 4, after V lost 6 bases and J lost 0 bases. The germline V gene has CDR1 MNHEY and CDR2 SMNVEV (reference sequence). The chain's CDR3 is CASRLGQGVSYEQYF. The CDR3, as DNA: TGTGCCAGCAGGCTGGGACAGGGGGTCTCCTACGAGCAGTACTTC.

This chain connects TRBV19 to TRBJ2-5, with 8 bases identical to TRBD2. The J segment lost 10 bases and the V segment lost 5 bases, leaving 3 bases of the junction unmatched. Germline V gives CDR1 LNHDA, CDR2 SQIVND (reference sequence). The CDR3 sequence is 11 residues long. CDR3 loop: CASSPGLGQYF. CDR3 in DNA: TGTGCCAGTAGTCCGGGACTAGGCCAGTACTTC.

The chain joins TRBV6-4 to TRBJ2-3; 10 nucleotides line up with TRBD2. Germline V lookup: CDR1 MRHNA, CDR2 SNTAGT. The J segment lost 3 bases and the V segment lost 1 base, leaving 4 bases of the junction unmatched. This CDR3 region has 16 residues. DNA of the CDR3: TGTGCCAGCAGTGACTTGGAGGGACTAGCGACAGATACGCAGTATTTT. Protein: CASSDLEGLATDTQYF.

This chain links TRBV6-1 with TRBJ2-5, with a possible D match to TRBD2 (6 bases). CDR3 size: 15 residues. Germline V gene lookup returns CDR1 MNHNS and CDR2 SASEGT. Trimming pared 0 bases from V and 4 bases from J, leaving 12 bases between. The CDR3 bases are TGTGCCAGCAGTGAAGCGGGGTTGGGAGGAGAGACCCAGTACTTC. It yields the protein CASSEAGLGGETQYF.

This chain joins TRBV5-5 and TRBJ2-7; no clear D. V lost 1 base to trimming and J lost 3 bases, with 5 bases between them. CDR3 length: 12 amino acids. Germline V gives CDR1 SGHKS, CDR2 YYEKEE (reference sequence). CDR3 nucleotides: TGTGCCAGCAGCTTGACTCTCTACGAGCAGTACTTC. Translated, it gives CASSLTLYEQYF.

This chain uses TRBV9 with TRBJ2-2; TRBD1 might be the D (6 bases). The ends were cut back, 5 bases at V and 5 bases at J, with 13 bases in the middle. This CDR3 has 14 residues. Germline CDR1 reads SGDLS; CDR2 reads YYNGEE. CDR3 sequence: CASSATGLTGELFF. Here the CDR3 DNA reads TGTGCCAGCAGTGCCACAGGGTTGACCGGGGAGCTGTTTTTT.

The gene calls are TRBV25-1 and TRBJ2-1; 7 bases line up with TRBD2. This CDR3 region has 14 residues. The J segment lost 0 bases and the V segment lost 9 bases, leaving 5 bases of the junction unmatched. Germline loops: CDR1 MGHDK, CDR2 SYGVNS. Written as DNA, the CDR3 is TGTGCCAGTACGGGACTAAGCTCCTACAATGAGCAGTTCTTC. This gives the protein CASTGLSSYNEQFF.

This clone has just one count. The chain links TRBV7-3 to TRBJ2-1; 8 nucleotides line up with TRBD2. The CDR3 loop spans 15 amino acids. With V trimmed by 5 bases and J by 4 bases, 7 bases remained unmatched. Germline assignment: CDR1 SGHTA and CDR2 FQGTGA. CDR3 in DNA: TGTGCCAGCAGCCCCGGGGGGGGCCTATACAATGAGCAGTTCTTC. This translates into CASSPGGGLYNEQFF.

This clone showed up just a few times. V is TRBV5-6 and J is TRBJ1-5; D perhaps matches TRBD1 (5 bases). The germline gives CDR1 SGHDT, CDR2 YYEEEE. This CDR3 contains 14 residues. Trimming stripped 0 bases from V and 8 bases from J, with 12 bases between. This chain's CDR3 is CASSLVSGGEPQHF. The CDR3 nucleotides read TGTGCCAGCAGCTTGGTTTCCGGGGGTGAGCCCCAGCATTTT.

This chain uses TRBV18 with TRBJ1-1; no reliable D call. The CDR3 length is 13 residues. Per the germline V gene, CDR1 is KGHSH and CDR2 is LQKENI. The germline V and J ends were trimmed by 2 bases and 1 base, with 5 bases remaining between them. The chain's CDR3 is CASSPAGNTEAFF. For the CDR3, the DNA is TGTGCCAGCTCACCAGCGGGGAACACTGAAGCTTTCTTT.

The J gene is TRBJ2-3, the V gene TRBV11-1, with D possibly TRBD1 on 6 matching bases. V lost 2 bases and J 3 bases, leaving 15 bases between the germline ends. Germline loops: CDR1 SGHAT, CDR2 FQDESV (reference sequence). The CDR3 covers 16 residues. The CDR3 coding sequence is TGTGCCAGCAGCTTATTAGGGGCAAGGGGGACAGATACGCAGTATTTT. Translated, it gives CASSLLGARGTDTQYF.

The chain couples TRBV27 to TRBJ2-7; 7 bases are a match to TRBD2. The CDR3 has 16 residues. Germline loops: CDR1 MNHEY, CDR2 SMNVEV (reference sequence). The junction had 13 bases not matched to a gene; V was cut back by 4 bases and J by 4 bases. Here the CDR3 DNA reads TGTGCCAGCAGTTCCATACTCATTCGCGGGGGTTACGAGCAGTACTTC. This codes for CASSSILIRGGYEQYF.

The table lists this clone with a few counts. The rearrangement joins TRBV6-5 to TRBJ1-5; possible D gene TRBD1, 5 bases. Germline CDR1 MNHEY, CDR2 SVGAGI. Trimming left V 7 bases short and J 4 bases short, with 14 bases between. This CDR3 region has 14 residues. This chain's CDR3 is CASNPSRGNQPQHF. The CDR3 coding sequence is TGTGCCAGCAACCCCAGTCGGGGGAATCAGCCCCAGCATTTT.

The rearrangement joins TRBV19 to TRBJ2-2; the D gene is possibly TRBD1 (5 bases). The germline V gene encodes CDR1 LNHDA and CDR2 SQIVND (reference sequence). This CDR3 is 14 amino acids long. V was pared by 4 bases and J by 1 base, with 7 bases between. CDR3 sequence (DNA): TGTGCCAGTAGTAAAGGACAGAACACCGGGGAGCTGTTTTTT. Translated, it gives CASSKGQNTGELFF.

This clone has a handful of counts. The V call is TRBV6-1, the J call TRBJ2-7; TRBD1 is a possible D gene (6 bases). The CDR3 totals 12 residues. Germline values: CDR1 MNHNS, CDR2 SASEGT. Here the CDR3 reads CVTAIRGHEQYF. The DNA for the CDR3 is TGTGTCACAGCAATCAGGGGCCACGAGCAGTACTTC.

This clone was detected once. The J gene is TRBJ2-5, the V gene TRBV9; 10 bases fit TRBD1. Trimming cost V 2 bases and J 2 bases; bases outside gene matches: 0. CDR1 and CDR2 (germline): SGDLS, YYNGEE. This CDR3 has 14 amino acids. CDR3 nucleotide sequence: TGTGCCAGCAGCGTGGACAGGGGGCAAGAGACCCAGTACTTC. It is translated as CASSVDRGQETQYF. Drawing the rest from reference TRBV9 and TRBJ2-5, the complete variable domain is DSGVTQTPKHLITATGQRVTLRCSPRSGDLSVYWYQQSLDQGLQFLIQYYNGEERAKGNILERFSAQQFPDLHSELNLSSLELGDSALYFCASSVDRGQETQYFGPGTRLLVL.

The rearrangement links TRBV11-2 to TRBJ2-3; 12 bases line up with TRBD2. The CDR3 consists of 17 residues. Trimming cost V 5 bases and J 0 bases; bases outside gene matches: 6. Germline assignment: CDR1 SGHAT and CDR2 FQNNGV. CDR3 region: CASSPTSGGLSTDTQYF. CDR3 bases: TGTGCCAGCAGCCCAACTAGCGGGGGGCTGAGCACAGATACGCAGTATTTT. The full variable domain, its missing parts supplied by reference TRBV11-2 and TRBJ2-3, is EAGVAQSPRYKIIEKRQSVAFWCNPISGHATLYWYQQILGQGPKLLIQFQNNGVVDDSQLPKDRFSAERLKGVDSTLKIQPAKLEDSAVYLCASSPTSGGLSTDTQYFGPGTRLTVL.

To note about this clone: The sample carries other DNA sequences with the same CDR3. The chain joins TRBV28 to TRBJ1-2; D ambiguous. Germline V gene data show CDR1 as MDHEN and CDR2 as SYDVKM. V lost 8 bases to trimming and J lost 8 bases, with 12 bases between them. The CDR3 runs 11 residues. CDR3 loop: CASSRGSGYTF. The CDR3 DNA follows: TGTGCCAGCTCCAGAGGCTCGGGCTACACCTTC.

This clone was seen just once. V usage is TRBV5-4 and J usage is TRBJ2-5; 10 bases match TRBD2. Germline lookup yields CDR1 SGHNT and CDR2 YYREEE (reference sequence). The CDR3 is 15 residues long. V dropped 1 base and J dropped 5; count of bases not matched to a gene: 5. The CDR3 spells CASSLRSGGAETQYF. Written as DNA, the CDR3 is TGTGCCAGCAGCTTGAGGAGCGGGGGGGCTGAGACCCAGTACTTC. The variable domain in full, completed from reference TRBV5-4 and TRBJ2-5, reads ETGVTQSPTHLIKTRGQQVTLRCSSQSGHNTVSWYQQALGQGPQFIFQYYREEENGRGNFPPRFSGLQFPNYSSELNVNALELDDSALYLCASSLRSGGAETQYFGPGTRLLVL.

The chain is built from TRBV7-6 and TRBJ2-3; TRBD1 agrees at 10 bases. The CDR3 length is 15 residues. V dropped 5 bases and J dropped 5; count of bases not matched to a gene: 7. The germline gives CDR1 SGHVS, CDR2 FNYEAQ. This CDR3 reads CASSQFGTGEDTQYF. The CDR3 region has the DNA TGTGCCAGCAGCCAGTTCGGGACAGGGGAAGATACGCAGTATTTT.